This TCR beta chain was identified during a study of T-cell memory formation after mild COVID-19. Details on this clonotype: Its antigen is unidentified.

From 5'RACE with constant-segment primers came TCR alpha and TCR beta cDNA libraries that carried sample barcodes and UMIs. MiXCR was run by TCRdb on the 5' RACE reads, yielding one entry per CDR3 protein. The sample consists of about 390,000 distinct CDR3 sequences, over 20% of them appearing once. This CDR3 has 12 residues. Germline lookup yields CDR1 SQVTM and CDR2 ANQGSEA. V lost 3 bases to trimming and J lost 6 bases, with 10 bases between them. Study-wide points: Detection of some responders pre-infection suggested pre-existing cross-reactive memory T cells participated.

Sequencing input: PBMCs or a T cell subset sorted from them (not recorded which). This TCR derives from an adult woman who had mild COVID-19 (a few samples of this study predate the infection). Cell type and time point are not known. This chain links TRBV29-1 with TRBJ2-3, with D possibly TRBD2 on 5 matching bases. The CDR3 DNA sequence: TGCAGCGTTGATGGGAGTAGGGATACGCAGTATTTT. Its protein is CSVDGSRDTQYF.